Below are 2 T cell receptor beta chains sequenced from a single sample in a study of blood T cell repertoires in COVID-19. Data came from immunoSEQ multiplex PCR; TCRdb stores just in-frame clones and leaves some out. The sample gives fewer than 10,000 clones, about nine tenths of which show up once; approximately 9.4% is in the top ten. Sequencing used peripheral blood. Receptors were obtained from a man aged 55 to 70 with acute or convalescent COVID-19.

The V call is TRBV7-2, the J call TRBJ2-1; 10 bases align to TRBD2. After removal of 2 bases from V and 0 bases from J, the junction contained 4 bases not matched to a gene. CDR3 size: 17 residues. The germline V gene has CDR1 SGHTA and CDR2 FQGNSA. CDR3 in amino acids: CASSLTSSGSSYNEQFF. The CDR3 DNA reads as TGTGCCAGCAGCTTAACCTCTAGCGGGAGCTCCTACAATGAGCAGTTCTTC.

The chain combines TRBV6-5 with TRBJ2-1, with D unresolved. Germline V gives CDR1 MNHEY, CDR2 SVGAGI. The CDR3 has 13 amino acids. V lost 2 bases to trimming and J lost 10 bases, with 12 bases between them. DNA of the CDR3: TGTGCCAGCAGTTACCACCCCGGCAGGGAGCAGTTCTTC. The encoded protein is CASSYHPGREQFF.